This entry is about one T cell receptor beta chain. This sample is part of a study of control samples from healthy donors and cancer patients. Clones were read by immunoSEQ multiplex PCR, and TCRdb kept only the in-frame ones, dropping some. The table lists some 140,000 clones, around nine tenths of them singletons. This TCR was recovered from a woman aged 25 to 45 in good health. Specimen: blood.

CDR3 region: CASRAQATGTQYF. DNA for the CDR3: TGTGCCAGTAGGGCCCAGGCCACAGGGACCCAGTACTTC. This chain links TRBV19 with TRBJ2-5; a possible D gene is TRBD1 (5 bases). The CDR3 length is 13 residues. V was pared by 6 bases and J by 7 bases, with 15 bases between. The V gene's germline CDR1 is LNHDA and CDR2 SQIVND (reference sequence).